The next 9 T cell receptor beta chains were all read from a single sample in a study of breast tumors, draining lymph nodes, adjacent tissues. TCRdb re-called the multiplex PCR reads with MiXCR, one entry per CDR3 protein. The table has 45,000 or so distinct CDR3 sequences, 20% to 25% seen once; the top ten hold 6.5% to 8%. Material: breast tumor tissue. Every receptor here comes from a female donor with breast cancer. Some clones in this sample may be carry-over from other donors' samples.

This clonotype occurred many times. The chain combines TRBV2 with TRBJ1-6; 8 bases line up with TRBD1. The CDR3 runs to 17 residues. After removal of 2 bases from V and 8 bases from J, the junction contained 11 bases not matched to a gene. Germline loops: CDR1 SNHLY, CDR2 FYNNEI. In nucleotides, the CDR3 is TGTGCCAGCAGTGAATATGATGTCCGGGACAGGTATTCACCCCTCCACTTT. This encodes CASSEYDVRDRYSPLHF.

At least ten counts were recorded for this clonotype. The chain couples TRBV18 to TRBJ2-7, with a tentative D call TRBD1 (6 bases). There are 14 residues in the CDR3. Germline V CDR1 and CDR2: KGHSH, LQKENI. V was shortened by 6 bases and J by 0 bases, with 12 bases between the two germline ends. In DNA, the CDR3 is TGTGCCAGCTCCCCGTGGACAGACTCCTACGAGCAGTACTTC. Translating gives CASSPWTDSYEQYF. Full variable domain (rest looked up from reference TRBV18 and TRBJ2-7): NAGVMQNPRHLVRRRGQEARLRCSPMKGHSHVYWYRQLPEEGLKFMVYLQKENIIDESGMPKERFSAEFPKEGPSILRIQQVVRGDSAAYFCASSPWTDSYEQYFGPGTRLTVT.

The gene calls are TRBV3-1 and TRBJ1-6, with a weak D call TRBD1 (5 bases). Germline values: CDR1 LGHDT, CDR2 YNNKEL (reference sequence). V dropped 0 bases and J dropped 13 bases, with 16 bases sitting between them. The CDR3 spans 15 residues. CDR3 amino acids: CASSQDGGMRPPLHF. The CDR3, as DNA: TGTGCCAGCAGCCAAGATGGGGGTATGAGGCCGCCCCTCCACTTT.

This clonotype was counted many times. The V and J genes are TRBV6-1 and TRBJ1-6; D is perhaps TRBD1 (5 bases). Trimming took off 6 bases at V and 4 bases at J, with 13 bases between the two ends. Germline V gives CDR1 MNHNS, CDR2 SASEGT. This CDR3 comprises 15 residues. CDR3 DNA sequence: TGTGCCAGCAGCTGGGGACGACCGTATAATTCACCCCTCCACTTT. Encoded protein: CASSWGRPYNSPLHF.

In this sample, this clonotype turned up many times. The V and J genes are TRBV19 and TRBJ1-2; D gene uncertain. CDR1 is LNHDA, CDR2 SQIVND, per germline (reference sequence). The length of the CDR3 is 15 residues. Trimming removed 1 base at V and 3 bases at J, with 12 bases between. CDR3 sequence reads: CASSIVDPRDYGYTF. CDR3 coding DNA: TGTGCCAGTAGTATAGTGGACCCTAGGGACTATGGCTACACCTTC.

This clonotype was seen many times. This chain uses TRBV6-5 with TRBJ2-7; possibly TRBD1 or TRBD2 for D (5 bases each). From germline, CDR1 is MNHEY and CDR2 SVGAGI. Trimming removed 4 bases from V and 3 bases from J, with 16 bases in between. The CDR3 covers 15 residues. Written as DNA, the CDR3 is TGTGCCAGCAGTTCATCGACGGCTGGGGGCTACGAGCAGTACTTC. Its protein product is CASSSSTAGGYEQYF.

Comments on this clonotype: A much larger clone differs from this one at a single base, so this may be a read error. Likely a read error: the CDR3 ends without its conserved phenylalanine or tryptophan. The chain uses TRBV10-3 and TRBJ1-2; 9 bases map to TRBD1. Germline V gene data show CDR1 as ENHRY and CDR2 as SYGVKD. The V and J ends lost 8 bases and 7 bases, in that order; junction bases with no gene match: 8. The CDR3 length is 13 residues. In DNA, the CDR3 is TGTGCCATCGCGGGACAGGGTCTCTCTGGCTACACCTCC. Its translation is CAIAGQGLSGYTS.

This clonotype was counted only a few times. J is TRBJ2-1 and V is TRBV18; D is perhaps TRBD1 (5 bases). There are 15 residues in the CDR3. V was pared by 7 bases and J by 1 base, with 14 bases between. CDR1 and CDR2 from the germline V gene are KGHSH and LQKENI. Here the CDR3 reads CASCKQAGSYNEQFF. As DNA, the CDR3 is TGTGCCAGCTGCAAACAGGCTGGGTCCTACAATGAGCAGTTCTTC.

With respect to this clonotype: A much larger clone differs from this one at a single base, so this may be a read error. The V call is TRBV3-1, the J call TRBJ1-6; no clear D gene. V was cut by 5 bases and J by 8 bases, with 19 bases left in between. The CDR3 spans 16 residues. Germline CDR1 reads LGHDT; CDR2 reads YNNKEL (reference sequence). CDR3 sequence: CASSFGFPASYSPLHF. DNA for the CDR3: TGTGCCAGCAGCTTTGGTTTCCCAGCGAGTTATTCACCCCTCCACTTT.